This T cell receptor beta chain stems from a study of regulatory T cells in long-lasting Graves disease. V shed 6 bases and J 0 bases; nucleotides not matched to a gene: 5. The germline CDR1 and CDR2 sequences are MNHEY and SVGEGT. The CDR3 has 15 amino acids. Time point meaning: newly diagnosed GD, antithyroid drugs for less than 3 months. Scientists built the TCR library using RNA that was extracted from PBMCs. Both iRepertoire HTBI primers and Arm-PCR of CDR3 regions were used to build the TCR beta libraries. TCRdb ran MiXCR on the multiplex PCR reads and lists one entry per CDR3 protein. The sample has approximately 560,000 distinct CDR3 sequences, roughly 16% seen once. These data were also filed under a second study, of T cells in Graves' hyperthyroidism and ophthalmopathy.

The receptor was isolated from a young man with Graves disease. The chain has TRBV6-2 or TRBV6-3 and TRBJ2-1; the match to TRBD2 covers 7 bases. Sequences were derived from peripheral blood mononuclear cells (PBMCs), sampled at new diagnosis, from a patient treated with antithyroid drugs. CDR3 amino acids: CASSRDYSSYNEQFF. DNA for the CDR3: TGTGCCAGCAGCCGGGACTATAGCTCCTACAATGAGCAGTTCTTC.